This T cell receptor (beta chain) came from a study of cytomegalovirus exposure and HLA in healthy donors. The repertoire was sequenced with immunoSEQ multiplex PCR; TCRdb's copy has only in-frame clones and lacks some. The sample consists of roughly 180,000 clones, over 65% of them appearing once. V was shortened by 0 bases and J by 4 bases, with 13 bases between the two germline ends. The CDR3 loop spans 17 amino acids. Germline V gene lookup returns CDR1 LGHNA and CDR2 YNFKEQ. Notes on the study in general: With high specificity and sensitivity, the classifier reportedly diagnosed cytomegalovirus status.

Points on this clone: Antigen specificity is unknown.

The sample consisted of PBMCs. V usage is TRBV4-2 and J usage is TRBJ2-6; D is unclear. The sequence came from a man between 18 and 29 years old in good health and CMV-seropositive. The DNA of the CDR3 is TGTGCCAGCAGCCAAGACAAGGCCTCGAGGGGGGCCAACGTCCTGACTTTC. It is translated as CASSQDKASRGANVLTF.